The present entry profiles one T cell receptor beta chain with its context. This receptor's antigen is unknown. No base-level quality is on record; no much larger clone is a single base apart. Other DNA sequences in the sample encode the same CDR3. The sample originates from a study of shared clonotypes between healthy human individuals (dated by TCRdb to between 2020 and 2021). Broadly, across the study: The cohort included a few men and two women between 18 and 49 years of age. For each donor, CD4 naive and CD4 memory were each given three plates, CD8 naive was given two plates, and CD8 memory was given one plate. The study deeply sequenced blood TCR repertoires of several healthy adults to estimate repertoire size and the extent of clonotype sharing between individuals. To increase sequencing depth and limit assay-specific biases, TCR repertoire library preparation and sequencing were carried out by different laboratories using diverse techniques. Between about 0.8 and 8.9 billion PBMCs per donor were obtained by leukapheresis. Study-wide conclusions, independent of this receptor: Rarefaction of sorted-subset datasets indicated incomplete sequencing despite the large sequencing depth. Based on pairwise subsampling, the degree of clonotype sharing among donors was expected to be affected by sequencing depth. Because the study included a small number of donors, the genetic and exposure-history diversity represented was limited. Estimated clonotype richness was generally larger for naive than for memory subsets. Sampling was limited to blood, and TCR repertoires in tissue likely differ from TCR repertoires in blood. Compared with non-shared clonotypes, the clonotypes found in all four sorted-subset donors had higher generation probabilities. Sharing across a few donors was observed for roughly 5.4% of naive CD4, 3.5% of naive CD8, 2% to 2.5% of memory CD4, and about 0.38% of memory CD8 clonotypes.

CD8 naive samples were CD45RO-negative cells positively selected for CCR7, giving a CD45RA+CCR7+ population that excluded TemRA cells. The donors were healthy, HIV-negative adults with no recently reported acute infections or vaccinations. Only Caucasian adults living in Nashville, Tennessee, USA were represented among the donors. After blood collection by leukapheresis, PBMCs were isolated using Ficoll-Histopaque density gradient centrifugation and then cryopreserved in the vapor phase of liquid nitrogen. Purity and quantity of every magnetically sorted T cell population were checked by analytical flow cytometry. From each sorted fraction, genomic DNA was isolated and quantified by UV absorbance on a Nanodrop 2000c. TCR CDR3 regions were amplified from genomic DNA by multiplex PCR using the deep immunoSEQ assay. Genomic DNA extracted from each cell subset was distributed evenly over all wells of several immunoSEQ 96-well plates, and each plate served as one replicate. For sorted subsets, each replicate PCR was loaded with roughly 200 ng genomic DNA, equivalent to about 30,000 T cell genomes. Purified libraries were quantified with a Qubit 3.0 fluorometer, sized on a Bioanalyzer 2100, and re-quantified with the KAPA Library Quantification kit. Every immunoSEQ 96-well plate was sequenced on a dedicated single-read 150-cycle Illumina NextSeq 550 flow cell. In the source study's methods: Because the immunoSEQ output held only junctional sequences and lacked quality scores, the filtering could not match the filtering applied to full-length reads. Sequences were annotated with PyIR, a Python wrapper for IgBLAST v1.9, and V/J genes and CDR3 were assigned using IMGT germline references. Any read was removed if the V/J assignment was weak (E-value above 1e-6), the CDR3 was missing, or the read contained stop codons, out-of-frame junctions, or ambiguous translated residues. V3J clonotypes were defined as sequences sharing an identical inferred V gene, J gene, and CDR3 amino acid sequence. The percentage overlap between two repertoires was calculated by dividing the number of shared unique clonotypes by the size of the smaller repertoire. Repertoire richness was assessed with RTK rarefaction, the Chao1 estimator, and Recon v2.1 estimates of unobserved clonotypes. For all TCRbeta clonotypes obtained by the gDNA method from a few donors, generation probabilities were computed with OLGA. Entries here come from immuneACCESS through TCRdb and include only in-frame sequences with V and J called. Some clones fail to appear in such tables; in the studies checked, an unresolved V gene covers under half of the shortfall, and the cause of the remainder is unknown. The D gene and trimming were derived from the DNA, and the V and J assignments and clone size from that table. The table for this sample lists millions of clones; roughly 94% of them were counted only once. The ten largest clonotypes hold 0.85% to 1.3% of the sample.

CDR1 SGDLS and CDR2 YYNGEE are derived from the germline V gene. The germline ends are 9 bases apart after V is trimmed by 0 bases and J by 2 bases. The CDR3 measures 14 amino acids from cysteine to phenylalanine. Left in the record is the CDR3 DNA by itself, 42 bases read in frame from the first base. The chain was built from TRBV9 and TRBJ2-7; the D call could be TRBD1 or TRBD2, with each sharing 5 bases. The source material was naive CD8+ T cells sorted from blood. According to the study, the label for this sample's cell subset or site signals: CD45RA+CCR7+. This receptor was identified in a man between 18 and 35 years old in good health. The CDR3 here reads CASSVEGTAYEQYF. The nucleotide sequence reads as follows: TGTGCCAGCAGCGTAGAAGGGACGGCCTACGAGCAGTACTTC.